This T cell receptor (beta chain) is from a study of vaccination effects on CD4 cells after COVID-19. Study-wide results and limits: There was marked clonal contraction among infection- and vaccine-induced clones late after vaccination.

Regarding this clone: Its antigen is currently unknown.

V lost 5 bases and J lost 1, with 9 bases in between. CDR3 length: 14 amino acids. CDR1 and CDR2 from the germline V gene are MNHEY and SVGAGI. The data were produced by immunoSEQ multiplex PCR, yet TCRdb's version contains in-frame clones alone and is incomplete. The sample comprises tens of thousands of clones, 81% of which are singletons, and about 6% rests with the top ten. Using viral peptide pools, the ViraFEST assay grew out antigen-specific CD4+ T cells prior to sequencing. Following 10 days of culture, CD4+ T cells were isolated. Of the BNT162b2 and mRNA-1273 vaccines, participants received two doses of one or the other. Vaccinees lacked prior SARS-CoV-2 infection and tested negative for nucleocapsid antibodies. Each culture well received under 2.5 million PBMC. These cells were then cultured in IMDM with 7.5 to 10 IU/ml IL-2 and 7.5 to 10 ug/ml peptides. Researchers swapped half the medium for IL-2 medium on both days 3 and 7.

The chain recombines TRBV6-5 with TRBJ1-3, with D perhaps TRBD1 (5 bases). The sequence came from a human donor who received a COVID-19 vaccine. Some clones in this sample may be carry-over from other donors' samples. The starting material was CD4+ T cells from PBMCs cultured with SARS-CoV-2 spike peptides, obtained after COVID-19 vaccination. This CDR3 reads CASSRGGSGNTIYF. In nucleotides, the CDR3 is TGTGCCAGCAGTCGGGGGGGTTCTGGAAACACCATATATTTT.